What follows are 10 T cell receptor beta chains derived from one specimen sequenced in a study of T cells in Graves' hyperthyroidism and ophthalmopathy. Authors of the study amplified TCR beta CDR3 regions from RNA transcripts. TCR CDR3 regions were first amplified by RT-PCR with HTBI primers. Using its own MiXCR run on the multiplex PCR reads, TCRdb lists one record per CDR3 protein. The sample lists 400,000 to 500,000 distinct CDR3 sequences, approximately 15% seen once, with under 20% in the top ten. Sequencing was carried out using blood. These receptors were obtained from a woman in her late teens or twenties with Graves' hyperthyroidism.

V gene TRBV7-2 combines with J gene TRBJ2-7; D may be TRBD1 (5 bases). V was clipped by 5 bases and J by 5 bases, with 19 bases between them. The CDR3 extends over 15 amino acids. Germline V lookup: CDR1 SGHTA, CDR2 FQGNSA. As DNA, the CDR3 is TGTGCCAGCAGCACCCAAAGTAAGACAGTGGACGAGCAGTACTTC. Its protein product is CASSTQSKTVDEQYF.

This clonotype was counted many times. The J gene is TRBJ2-1, the V gene TRBV10-3, with 11 bases lining up with TRBD1. The length of the CDR3 is 13 residues. The germline V gene encodes CDR1 ENHRY and CDR2 SYGVKD. V was pared by 7 bases and J by 8 bases, with 4 bases of the junction left unmatched. The CDR3: CAITSGQGDEQFF. CDR3 coding DNA: TGTGCCATCACCTCGGGACAGGGGGATGAGCAGTTCTTC.

This clonotype was counted many times. The CDR3 region has the DNA TGCGCCAGCAGTCCTGCGGGAGGGGGGCGCGACCAGTACTTC. Translated: CASSPAGGGRDQYF. The genes are TRBV5-1 and TRBJ2-5; 9 bases align to TRBD2. The CDR3 covers 14 residues. Germline values: CDR1 SGHRS, CDR2 YFSETQ. V was clipped by 5 bases and J by 10 bases; unmatched bases: 12.

This clonotype was seen only a few times. Compared with germline, one end of the junction differs, possibly owing to a read error. The CDR3 sequence is CASSEMGNERFF. Here the CDR3 DNA reads TGTGCCAGCAGTGAAATGGGGAATGAGCGGTTCTTC. V usage is TRBV6-1 and J usage is TRBJ2-1, with D unresolved. The CDR3 is made up of 12 amino acids. Per the germline V gene, CDR1 is MNHNS and CDR2 is SASEGT.

This clonotype has at least ten counts. CDR3 sequence reads: CATSTETGAYGYTF. CDR3 coding DNA: TGTGCCACCAGCACGGAGACAGGGGCCTATGGCTACACCTTC. The rearrangement uses TRBV15 and TRBJ1-2, with TRBD1 matching 8 bases. CDR1 and CDR2 from the germline V gene are LNHNV and YYDKDF (reference sequence). The CDR3 contains 14 residues. J was trimmed by 4 bases and V by 4 bases; bases with no gene match: 5.

The chain combines TRBV4-2 with TRBJ2-3, with 8 nucleotides matching TRBD2. Per the germline V gene, CDR1 is LGHNA and CDR2 is YNFKEQ. Trimming took 1 base from V and 4 from J; bases not matched to a gene: 7. The CDR3 sequence is 16 residues long. The CDR3 protein is CASSQVPGGRADTQYF. The DNA of the CDR3 is TGTGCCAGCAGCCAAGTTCCGGGAGGGCGAGCAGATACGCAGTATTTT.

This clonotype was observed a handful of times. A much larger clone differs by one base, so this may be a read error. The chain recombines TRBV30 with TRBJ2-1; the match to TRBD1 covers 8 bases. Germline CDR1 reads GTSNPN; CDR2 reads SVGIG (reference sequence). The V and J ends lost 2 bases and 5 bases, in that order; junction bases with no gene match: 11. CDR3 length equals 16 residues. CDR3 region: CAWSYPGTGLHNEQFF. CDR3 coding DNA: TGTGCCTGGAGTTATCCCGGGACAGGCCTACACAATGAGCAGTTCTTC.

Many counts were recorded for this clonotype. V and J are TRBV7-9 and TRBJ2-2; the match to TRBD1 covers 10 bases. The CDR3 sequence is 17 residues long. The V segment lost 5 bases and the J segment 1 base; nucleotides outside the gene matches: 7. Germline CDR1 is SEHNR and CDR2 is FQNEAQ (reference sequence). In nucleotides, the CDR3 is TGTGCCAGCAGCGGATACCGGGACAGGGGGAACACCGGGGAGCTGTTTTTT. Translated, it gives CASSGYRDRGNTGELFF. The variable domain in full, completed from reference TRBV7-9 and TRBJ2-2, reads DTGVSQNPRHKITKRGQNVTFRCDPISEHNRLYWYRQTLGQGPEFLTYFQNEAQLEKSRLLSDRFSAERPKGSFSTLEIQRTEQGDSAMYLCASSGYRDRGNTGELFFGEGSRLTVL.

This clonotype has at least ten counts. The chain is built from TRBV29-1 and TRBJ2-3; tentatively, D is TRBD2 (5 bases). The ends were cut back, 8 bases at V and 0 bases at J, with 12 bases in the middle. CDR3 size: 13 residues. From germline, CDR1 is SQVTM and CDR2 ANQGSEA. In DNA form, the CDR3 reads TGCAGCACGGCCGGGGATAGCACAGATACGCAGTATTTT. Amino acid sequence: CSTAGDSTDTQYF.

At least ten counts were recorded for this clonotype. The chain joins TRBV6-1 to TRBJ2-5, with 12 bases lining up with TRBD1. Germline CDR1 MNHNS, CDR2 SASEGT. Trimming removed 5 bases from V and 4 bases from J; junction bases left unmatched: 5. The CDR3 has 15 amino acids. CDR3 nucleotide sequence: TGTGCCAGCAGTCCGGGACAGGGGGCTGCAGAGACCCAGTACTTC. It is translated as CASSPGQGAAETQYF.